The present entry profiles one T cell receptor beta chain with its context. Trimming cost V 0 bases and J 1 base, with 14 bases left between them. The CDR3 sequence is 17 residues long. The germline gives CDR1 MGHRA, CDR2 YSYEKL. The data were taken from a study of T cell changes during pregnancy in multiple sclerosis. Libraries were prepared by immunoSEQ multiplex PCR; TCRdb keeps only in-frame clonotypes and omits some of them. Of tens of thousands of clones in the sample, just under 95% are singletons; the top ten hold 1.1% to 1.5%. The sample was peripheral blood, taken in the third trimester of pregnancy. This TCR was recovered from a female donor in good health, enrolled as a control in a pregnancy study. The chain has TRBV4-1 and TRBJ2-3, with D tentatively TRBD2 (7 bases). The CDR3 sequence: CASSQDGRGRRTDTQYF. The CDR3 coding sequence is TGCGCCAGCAGCCAAGATGGGCGGGGGCGCCGCACAGATACGCAGTATTTT.